This T cell receptor beta chain derives from a study of blood T cell repertoires in COVID-19. Study-wide context: COVID-19 samples from acute and convalescent phases originated in the United States, Italy and Spain. The cDNA or gDNA used as material had been derived from T cells, B-cell-depleted T cells, or PBMCs.

Authors' analysis steps: Amplified reference gene primers provided the basis for estimating nucleated cell counts. Some clones are missing from TCRdb's copy, which holds only in-frame ones; the method was immunoSEQ multiplex PCR. Clone size and V and J calls were adopted from that table, with D and trimming inferred from the DNA. Of around 250,000 clones listed, approximately 85% are singletons. After removal of 6 bases from V and 6 bases from J, the junction contained 4 bases not matched to a gene. Germline V gene sequence: CDR1 SNHLY, CDR2 FYNNEI. This CDR3 is 14 amino acids long. The sample comprised peripheral blood. The source is a man between 50 and 59 years old with active or convalescent COVID-19. The chain employs TRBV2 and TRBJ2-2; 10 bases line up with TRBD2. The CDR3 reads CASRGLAGAGELFF. CDR3 coding DNA: TGTGCCAGCAGGGGTCTAGCGGGGGCCGGGGAGCTGTTTTTT.